The source of this T cell receptor beta chain is a study of blood T cells in healthy people across ages. Alongside a J-beta primer mix, a sample-barcoded 5' primer served in a second PCR lasting about 7 to 12 cycles. A single record per CDR3 protein comes from TCRdb applying MiXCR to the 5' RACE reads. The sample shows 750,000 to 950,000 distinct CDR3 sequences, about 28% of them seen only once. This clonotype came up a few times. Germline V gene lookup returns CDR1 SEHNR and CDR2 FQNEAQ (reference sequence). The V end was cut by 5 bases, the J end by 0 bases, with 10 bases between. The length of the CDR3 is 15 residues. Another study also made use of these data, one on T cells of mothers and their children. As that report states: Across the analysis, no persistent microchimeric T cell clones were detected.

This clonotype was sampled from a woman aged 40-49 years in good health. The V and J genes are TRBV7-9 and TRBJ1-4; no definite D call. Material: blood. CDR3 bases: TGTGCCAGCAGCGTCGTACTAACAACTAATGAAAAACTGTTTTTT. Amino acid sequence: CASSVVLTTNEKLFF.